A selection of T cell receptor beta chains follows, all from one sample in a study of response to subunit inactivated influenza vaccine. TCRdb processed the RT-PCR reads anew with MiXCR; each CDR3 protein has one entry. The table lists about 300,000 distinct CDR3 sequences, approximately 21% of them singletons, with 10% in the top ten. Sequenced material: PBMCs from blood, taken less than 22 months after vaccination. The receptor set was obtained from a man between 50 and 69 years old who received an inactivated influenza vaccine. Each CDR3 is given with its conserved first and last residue. Each record gives: J gene, V gene, D gene, clone size, CDR3 protein, CDR3 DNA. D genes are given only for firm matches. Rows give clone size only sometimes, using once, few, many, or a class for an expanded clone.

TRBJ1-6 | TRBV6-1 | NA | few | CASSSSKGESPLHF | TGTGCCAGCAGCAGCAGCAAGGGGGAGTCACCCCTCCACTTT
TRBJ1-2 | TRBV27 | NA | few | CASSLYGGRIGYTF | TGTGCCAGCAGTTTATACGGGGGGCGTATAGGCTACACCTTC
TRBJ1-1 | TRBV19 | TRBD1 | NA | CASSMDRAAEAFF | TGTGCCAGTAGTATGGACAGGGCCGCTGAAGCTTTCTTT
TRBJ1-1 | TRBV18 | NA | many | CASSPPGRLGSEAFF | TGTGCCAGCTCACCACCGGGCAGGTTGGGATCTGAAGCTTTCTTT
TRBJ2-2 | TRBV9 | NA | NA | CASSVDPGELFF | TGTGCCAGCAGCGTAGATCCCGGGGAGCTGTTTTTT
TRBJ1-5 | TRBV6-5 | TRBD1 | NA | CASSSGGLYSNQPQHF | TGTGCCAGCAGTTCAGGGGGCCTTTATAGCAATCAGCCCCAGCATTTT
TRBJ2-1 | TRBV28 | NA | few | CASSLFGASKVFF | TGTGCCAGCAGTTTATTTGGGGCTTCAAAGGTGTTCTTC
TRBJ2-4 | TRBV10-3 | NA | few | CAISEGGGGYAFQYF | TGTGCCATCAGTGAGGGGGGAGGTGGATACGCTTTTCAGTACTTC
TRBJ2-7 | TRBV5-1 | TRBD2 | few | CASSLDSLAEFYEQYF | TGCGCCAGCAGCTTGGATAGTCTAGCGGAATTCTACGAGCAGTACTTC
TRBJ2-6 | TRBV5-8 | NA | many | CASSLGPGANVLTF | TGTGCCAGCAGCTTGGGTCCTGGGGCCAACGTCCTGACTTTC
TRBJ1-1 | TRBV6-1 | NA | many | CASGGHQNTEAFF | TGTGCCAGCGGGGGACACCAGAACACTGAAGCTTTCTTT
TRBJ2-3 | TRBV5-6 | NA | few | CASSSLLTGASTDTQYF | TGTGCCAGCAGCTCCCTTCTTACGGGAGCCTCCACAGATACGCAGTATTTT
TRBJ1-3 | TRBV6-1 | NA | few | CASSAGRSGNTIYF | TGTGCCAGCAGTGCCGGTCGGTCTGGAAACACCATATATTTT
TRBJ2-7 | TRBV20-1 | TRBD2 | NA | CSASQAGGQNEQYF | TGCAGTGCTTCCCAAGCGGGAGGGCAAAACGAGCAGTACTTC
TRBJ1-6 | TRBV20-1 | TRBD1 | NA | CSARAPTGGVNSPLHF | TGCAGTGCTAGAGCCCCGACAGGGGGCGTTAATTCACCCCTCCACTTT
TRBJ2-1 | TRBV4-2 | NA | NA | CASSQGGLANNEQFF | TGTGCCAGCAGCCAAGGCGGACTCGCTAACAATGAGCAGTTCTTC
TRBJ2-5 | TRBV3-1 | TRBD1 | few | CASSQYGQGQETQYF | TGTGCCAGCAGCCAATATGGACAGGGCCAAGAGACCCAGTACTTC
TRBJ1-2 | TRBV20-1 | TRBD1 | few | CSASLRTGGIYGYTF | TGCAGTGCCTCACTCCGGACAGGGGGAATCTATGGCTACACCTTC
TRBJ1-2 | TRBV25-1 | NA | NA | CASSDAVGYTF | TGTGCCAGCAGTGACGCCGTCGGCTACACCTTC
TRBJ2-1 | TRBV11-2 | NA | NA | CASSLALKGLFF | TGTGCCAGCAGCTTAGCTCTCAAGGGATTGTTCTTC
TRBJ1-6 | TRBV7-2 | TRBD1 | NA | CASSLTGARSPLHF | TGTGCCAGCAGCTTAACAGGGGCGCGGTCACCCCTCCACTTT
TRBJ2-5 | TRBV7-8 | NA | NA | CASSLDPGTVETQYF | TGTGCCAGCAGCTTAGATCCAGGGACCGTAGAGACCCAGTACTTC
TRBJ2-1 | TRBV12-3/TRBV12-4 | TRBD2 | NA | CASRTGLAGDRRTYNEQFF | TGTGCCAGCAGAACAGGACTAGCGGGGGACAGACGGACCTACAATGAGCAGTTCTTC
TRBJ2-1 | TRBV15 | NA | few | CATSREGFNEQFF | TGTGCCACCAGCAGAGAAGGGTTCAATGAGCAGTTCTTC
TRBJ1-6 | TRBV7-6 | TRBD1 | many | CASSPRDRGPWRPYNSPLHF | TGTGCCAGCAGCCCGCGGGACAGGGGGCCGTGGAGGCCCTATAATTCACCCCTCCACTTT
TRBJ2-7 | TRBV12-3/TRBV12-4 | NA | NA | CASSLRGTTYEQYF | TGTGCCAGCAGTTTGCGGGGAACAACCTACGAGCAGTACTTC
TRBJ2-4 | TRBV2 | TRBD2 | NA | CASRGLAENIQYF | TGTGCCAGCAGAGGACTAGCCGAAAACATTCAGTACTTC
TRBJ1-5 | TRBV6-1 | TRBD1 | NA | CASSEYGTVGNQPQHF | TGTGCCAGCAGTGAATATGGGACAGTTGGTAATCAGCCCCAGCATTTT